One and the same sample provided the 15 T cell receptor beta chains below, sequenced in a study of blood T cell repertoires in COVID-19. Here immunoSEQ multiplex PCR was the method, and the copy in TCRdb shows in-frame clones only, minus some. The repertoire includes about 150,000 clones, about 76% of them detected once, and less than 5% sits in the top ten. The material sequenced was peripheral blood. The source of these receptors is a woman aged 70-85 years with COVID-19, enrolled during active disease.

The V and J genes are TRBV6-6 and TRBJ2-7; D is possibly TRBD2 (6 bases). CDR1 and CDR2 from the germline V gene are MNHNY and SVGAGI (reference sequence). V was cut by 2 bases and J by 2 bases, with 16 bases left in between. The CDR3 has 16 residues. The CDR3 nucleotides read TGTGCCAGCAGTTACGGAGAGAAGGGAGGTGCCTACGAGCAGTACTTC. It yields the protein CASSYGEKGGAYEQYF.

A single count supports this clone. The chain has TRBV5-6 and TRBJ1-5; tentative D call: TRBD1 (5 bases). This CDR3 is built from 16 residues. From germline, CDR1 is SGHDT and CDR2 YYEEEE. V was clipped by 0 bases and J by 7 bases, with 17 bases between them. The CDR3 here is CASSLAGGSTGQPQHF. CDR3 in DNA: TGTGCCAGCAGCTTGGCCGGGGGGAGCACCGGACAGCCCCAGCATTTT.

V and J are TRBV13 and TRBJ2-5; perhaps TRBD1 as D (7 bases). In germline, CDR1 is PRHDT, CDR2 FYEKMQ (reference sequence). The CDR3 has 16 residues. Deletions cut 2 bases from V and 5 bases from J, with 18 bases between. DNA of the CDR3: TGTGCCAGCAGCTTAACTGGGAGGACAGGCGGCGAGACCCAGTACTTC. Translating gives CASSLTGRTGGETQYF.

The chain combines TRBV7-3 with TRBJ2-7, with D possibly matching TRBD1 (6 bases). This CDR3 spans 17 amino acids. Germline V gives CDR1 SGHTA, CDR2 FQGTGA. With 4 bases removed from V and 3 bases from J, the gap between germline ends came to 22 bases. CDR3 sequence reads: CASSSPGQGRVNYEQYF. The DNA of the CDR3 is TGTGCCAGCAGCTCGCCGGGACAAGGAAGAGTGAACTACGAGCAGTACTTC.

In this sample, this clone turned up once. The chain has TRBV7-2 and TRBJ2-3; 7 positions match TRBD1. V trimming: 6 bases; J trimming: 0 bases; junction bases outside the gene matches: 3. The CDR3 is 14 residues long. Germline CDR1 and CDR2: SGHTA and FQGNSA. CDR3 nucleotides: TGTGCCAGCAGTTTGGACAGGAGCACAGATACGCAGTATTTT. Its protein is CASSLDRSTDTQYF.

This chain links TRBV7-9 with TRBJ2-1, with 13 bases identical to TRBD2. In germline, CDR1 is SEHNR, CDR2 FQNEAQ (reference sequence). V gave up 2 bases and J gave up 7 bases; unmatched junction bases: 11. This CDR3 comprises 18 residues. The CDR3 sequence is CASSLPYRLAGGLNEQFF. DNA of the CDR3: TGTGCCAGCAGCTTACCCTACCGACTAGCGGGGGGCTTAAATGAGCAGTTCTTC.

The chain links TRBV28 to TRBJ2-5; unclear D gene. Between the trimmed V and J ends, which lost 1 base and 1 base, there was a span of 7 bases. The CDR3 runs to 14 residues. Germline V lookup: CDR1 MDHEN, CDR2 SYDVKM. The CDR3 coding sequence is TGTGCCAGCAGTTTATCAGTGCCCCAAGAGACCCAGTACTTC. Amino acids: CASSLSVPQETQYF.

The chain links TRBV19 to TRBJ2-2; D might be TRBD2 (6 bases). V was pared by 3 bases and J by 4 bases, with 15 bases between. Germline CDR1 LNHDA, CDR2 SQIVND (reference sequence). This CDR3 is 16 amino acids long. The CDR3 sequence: CASSIEGGGVTGELFF. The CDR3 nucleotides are TGTGCCAGTAGTATCGAAGGAGGAGGGGTCACCGGGGAGCTGTTTTTT.

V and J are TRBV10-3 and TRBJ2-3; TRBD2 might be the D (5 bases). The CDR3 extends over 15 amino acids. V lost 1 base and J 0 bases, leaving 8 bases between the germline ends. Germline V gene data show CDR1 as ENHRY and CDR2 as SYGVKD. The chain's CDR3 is CAISEYGISTDTQYF. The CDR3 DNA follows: TGTGCCATCAGTGAGTACGGGATAAGCACAGATACGCAGTATTTT.

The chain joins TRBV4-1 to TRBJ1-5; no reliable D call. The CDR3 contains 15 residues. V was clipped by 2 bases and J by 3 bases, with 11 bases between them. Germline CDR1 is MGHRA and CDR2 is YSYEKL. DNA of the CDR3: TGCGCCAGCAGCCAAACGAGGGTCGCCAATCAGCCCCAGCATTTT. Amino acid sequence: CASSQTRVANQPQHF.

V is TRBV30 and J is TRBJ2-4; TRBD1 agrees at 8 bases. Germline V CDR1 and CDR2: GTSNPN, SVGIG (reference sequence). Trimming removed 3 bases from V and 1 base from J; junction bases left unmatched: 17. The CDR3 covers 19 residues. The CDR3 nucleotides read TGTGCCTGGAGAGACTCCGGGACAGGTACCTACAAGGCCAAAAACATTCAGTACTTC. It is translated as CAWRDSGTGTYKAKNIQYF.

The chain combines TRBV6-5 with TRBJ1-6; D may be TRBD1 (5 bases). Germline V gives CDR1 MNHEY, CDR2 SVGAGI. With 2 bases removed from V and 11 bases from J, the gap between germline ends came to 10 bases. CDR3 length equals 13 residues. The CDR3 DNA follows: TGTGCCAGCAGTTACCTCGCGGGGCCACCCCTCCACTTT. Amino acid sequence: CASSYLAGPPLHF.

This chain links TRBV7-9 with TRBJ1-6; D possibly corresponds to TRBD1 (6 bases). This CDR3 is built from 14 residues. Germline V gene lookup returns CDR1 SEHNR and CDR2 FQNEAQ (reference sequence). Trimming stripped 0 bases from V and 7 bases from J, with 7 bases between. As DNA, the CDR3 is TGTGCCAGCAGCTTAGCACAGGGAAATTCACCCCTCCACTTT. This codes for CASSLAQGNSPLHF.

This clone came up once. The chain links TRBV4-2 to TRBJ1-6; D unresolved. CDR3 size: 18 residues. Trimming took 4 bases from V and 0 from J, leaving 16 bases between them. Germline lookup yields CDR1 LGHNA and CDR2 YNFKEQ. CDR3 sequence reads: CASSLTSLGSSYNSPLHF. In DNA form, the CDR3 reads TGTGCCAGCAGCCTAACTAGTTTGGGGAGCTCCTATAATTCACCCCTCCACTTT.

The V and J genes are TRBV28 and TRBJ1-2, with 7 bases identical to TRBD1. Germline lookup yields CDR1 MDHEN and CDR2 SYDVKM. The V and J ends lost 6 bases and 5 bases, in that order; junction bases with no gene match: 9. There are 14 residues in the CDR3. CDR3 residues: CASSERGRRYGYTF. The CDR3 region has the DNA TGTGCCAGCAGCGAGAGGGGGCGCCGGTATGGCTACACCTTC.